These 13 T cell receptor beta chains share one sample of origin, sequenced in a study of blood T cell repertoires in COVID-19. TCRdb's copy holds only in-frame clones and misses some; the assay was immunoSEQ multiplex PCR. The top ten clones hold roughly 3% of a sample with 80,000 to 90,000 clones, approximately 86% of them seen once. Sequencing used peripheral blood. These receptors were taken from an elderly woman with COVID-19, enrolled during active disease.

This clone was detected only a few times. This chain joins TRBV5-5 and TRBJ2-2; D is unresolved. Germline values: CDR1 SGHKS, CDR2 YYEKEE (reference sequence). V dropped 1 base and J dropped 6 bases, with 7 bases sitting between them. The CDR3 consists of 13 residues. Here the CDR3 reads CASSLTESGELFF. CDR3 sequence (DNA): TGTGCCAGCAGCTTGACTGAATCCGGGGAGCTGTTTTTT.

As to this clone: Other nucleotide sequences in the sample specify the same CDR3. This chain connects TRBV27 to TRBJ2-7, with 11 bases aligning to TRBD2. This CDR3 has 15 amino acids. Germline V gene sequence: CDR1 MNHEY, CDR2 SMNVEV (reference sequence). Losses at the gene ends were 4 bases for V and 1 base for J; bases not matched to a gene: 3. CDR3 nucleotide sequence: TGTGCCAGCAGTTCAATAGCGGGAGGGTCCTACGAGCAGTACTTC. Amino acids: CASSSIAGGSYEQYF.

In its sample, this clone was seen once. Other DNA sequences in this specimen translate into the identical CDR3. V is TRBV5-1 and J is TRBJ2-5; tentatively, D is TRBD1 (6 bases). CDR3 length: 15 amino acids. The germline V gene encodes CDR1 SGHRS and CDR2 YFSETQ. The ends were cut back, 0 bases at V and 2 bases at J, with 11 bases in the middle. Written as DNA, the CDR3 is TGCGCCAGCAGCTTGGCCGGGACATCACAAGAGACCCAGTACTTC. Its protein is CASSLAGTSQETQYF. Together with reference TRBV5-1 and TRBJ2-5, the CDR3 gives the full variable domain: KAGVTQTPRYLIKTRGQQVTLSCSPISGHRSVSWYQQTPGQGLQFLFEYFSETQRNKGNFPGRFSGRQFSNSRSEMNVSTLELGDSALYLCASSLAGTSQETQYFGPGTRLLVL.

The genes are TRBV27 and TRBJ2-7; D might be TRBD1 (5 bases). V lost 2 bases to trimming and J lost 5 bases, with 13 bases between them. The germline V gene encodes CDR1 MNHEY and CDR2 SMNVEV (reference sequence). The CDR3 totals 14 residues. The CDR3 nucleotides read TGTGCCAGCAGTTTAATTTCCAGGGTCCACGAGCAGTACTTC. It codes for CASSLISRVHEQYF.

This chain links TRBV19 with TRBJ1-1; TRBD1 might be the D (6 bases). The CDR3 extends over 16 amino acids. Trimming removed 7 bases from V and 1 base from J, with 19 bases in between. Per germline, CDR1 LNHDA and CDR2 SQIVND (reference sequence). The CDR3 protein is CASTTSPGTKNTEAFF. The DNA of the CDR3 is TGTGCCAGTACCACGTCCCCCGGGACAAAGAACACTGAAGCTTTCTTT.

This clone was observed once. The chain has TRBV24-1 and TRBJ2-3, with 12 bases identical to TRBD2. After removal of 4 bases from V and 5 bases from J, the junction contained 12 bases not matched to a gene. This CDR3 has 18 residues. CDR1 and CDR2 (germline): KGHDR, SFDVKD. CDR3 nucleotides: TGTGCCACCAGTGACCCTTGGGGTCCACTAGCGGGAGGAGATACGCAGTATTTT. Amino acids: CATSDPWGPLAGGDTQYF.

This chain uses TRBV12-3 or TRBV12-4 with TRBJ1-4; D is perhaps TRBD1 (5 bases). CDR3 length equals 13 residues. V was shortened by 2 bases and J by 8 bases, with 9 bases between the two germline ends. CDR3 amino acids: CASSLSGIEKLFF. The CDR3 region has the DNA TGTGCCAGCAGTTTATCAGGGATCGAAAAACTGTTTTTT.

The V call is TRBV7-9, the J call TRBJ1-2; TRBD1 agrees at 8 bases. The junction had 6 bases not matched to a gene; V was cut back by 5 bases and J by 7 bases. The germline V gene has CDR1 SEHNR and CDR2 FQNEAQ (reference sequence). The CDR3 totals 13 residues. CDR3 in DNA: TGTGCCAGCAGCCCTCTAGACAGGGGTGGCTACACCTTC. Translated, it gives CASSPLDRGGYTF.

This clone was counted only a few times. This chain joins TRBV11-2 and TRBJ2-7; 14 nucleotides line up with TRBD2. The CDR3 contains 17 residues. The ends lost 5 bases at V and 1 base at J; junction bases unmatched: 7. Germline V gene lookup returns CDR1 SGHAT and CDR2 FQNNGV. As DNA, the CDR3 is TGTGCCAGCAGCCCGACTAGCGGGAGGGCATCGTCCTACGAGCAGTACTTC. This sequence encodes CASSPTSGRASSYEQYF.

The chain is built from TRBV19 and TRBJ1-1, with no clear D. The V end lost 3 bases, the J end lost 0 bases, and 8 bases lay between the germline ends. The CDR3 consists of 14 residues. Germline V lookup: CDR1 LNHDA, CDR2 SQIVND (reference sequence). CDR3 sequence reads: CASSMVRMNTEAFF. The CDR3 DNA is TGTGCCAGTAGTATGGTCAGGATGAACACTGAAGCTTTCTTT.

The gene calls are TRBV5-1 and TRBJ2-6; a possible D gene is TRBD1 (5 bases). This CDR3 spans 16 amino acids. CDR1 SGHRS and CDR2 YFSETQ come from the germline V gene. V lost 6 bases to trimming and J lost 0 bases, with 13 bases between them. The DNA for the CDR3 is TGCGCCAGCATAAGGGGCCCTAGCTCTGGGGCCAACGTCCTGACTTTC. Protein product: CASIRGPSSGANVLTF.

V usage is TRBV30 and J usage is TRBJ1-1; 7 bases line up with TRBD1. Germline V gene data show CDR1 as GTSNPN and CDR2 as SVGIG (reference sequence). Losses at the gene ends were 1 base for V and 5 bases for J; bases not matched to a gene: 4. The CDR3 loop spans 13 amino acids. The CDR3 DNA follows: TGTGCCTGGAGTGGGGACAGTATGACTGAAGCTTTCTTT. Translating it yields CAWSGDSMTEAFF.

The chain joins TRBV7-3 to TRBJ1-6; perhaps TRBD1 as D (5 bases). The CDR3 is 14 residues long. V was cut by 5 bases and J by 10 bases, with 15 bases left in between. Looked up from germline, CDR1 is SGHTA and CDR2 is FQGTGA. The CDR3 DNA follows: TGTGCCAGCAGCGCCAGCGGGGCCCGATCACCCCTCCACTTT. Protein product: CASSASGARSPLHF.